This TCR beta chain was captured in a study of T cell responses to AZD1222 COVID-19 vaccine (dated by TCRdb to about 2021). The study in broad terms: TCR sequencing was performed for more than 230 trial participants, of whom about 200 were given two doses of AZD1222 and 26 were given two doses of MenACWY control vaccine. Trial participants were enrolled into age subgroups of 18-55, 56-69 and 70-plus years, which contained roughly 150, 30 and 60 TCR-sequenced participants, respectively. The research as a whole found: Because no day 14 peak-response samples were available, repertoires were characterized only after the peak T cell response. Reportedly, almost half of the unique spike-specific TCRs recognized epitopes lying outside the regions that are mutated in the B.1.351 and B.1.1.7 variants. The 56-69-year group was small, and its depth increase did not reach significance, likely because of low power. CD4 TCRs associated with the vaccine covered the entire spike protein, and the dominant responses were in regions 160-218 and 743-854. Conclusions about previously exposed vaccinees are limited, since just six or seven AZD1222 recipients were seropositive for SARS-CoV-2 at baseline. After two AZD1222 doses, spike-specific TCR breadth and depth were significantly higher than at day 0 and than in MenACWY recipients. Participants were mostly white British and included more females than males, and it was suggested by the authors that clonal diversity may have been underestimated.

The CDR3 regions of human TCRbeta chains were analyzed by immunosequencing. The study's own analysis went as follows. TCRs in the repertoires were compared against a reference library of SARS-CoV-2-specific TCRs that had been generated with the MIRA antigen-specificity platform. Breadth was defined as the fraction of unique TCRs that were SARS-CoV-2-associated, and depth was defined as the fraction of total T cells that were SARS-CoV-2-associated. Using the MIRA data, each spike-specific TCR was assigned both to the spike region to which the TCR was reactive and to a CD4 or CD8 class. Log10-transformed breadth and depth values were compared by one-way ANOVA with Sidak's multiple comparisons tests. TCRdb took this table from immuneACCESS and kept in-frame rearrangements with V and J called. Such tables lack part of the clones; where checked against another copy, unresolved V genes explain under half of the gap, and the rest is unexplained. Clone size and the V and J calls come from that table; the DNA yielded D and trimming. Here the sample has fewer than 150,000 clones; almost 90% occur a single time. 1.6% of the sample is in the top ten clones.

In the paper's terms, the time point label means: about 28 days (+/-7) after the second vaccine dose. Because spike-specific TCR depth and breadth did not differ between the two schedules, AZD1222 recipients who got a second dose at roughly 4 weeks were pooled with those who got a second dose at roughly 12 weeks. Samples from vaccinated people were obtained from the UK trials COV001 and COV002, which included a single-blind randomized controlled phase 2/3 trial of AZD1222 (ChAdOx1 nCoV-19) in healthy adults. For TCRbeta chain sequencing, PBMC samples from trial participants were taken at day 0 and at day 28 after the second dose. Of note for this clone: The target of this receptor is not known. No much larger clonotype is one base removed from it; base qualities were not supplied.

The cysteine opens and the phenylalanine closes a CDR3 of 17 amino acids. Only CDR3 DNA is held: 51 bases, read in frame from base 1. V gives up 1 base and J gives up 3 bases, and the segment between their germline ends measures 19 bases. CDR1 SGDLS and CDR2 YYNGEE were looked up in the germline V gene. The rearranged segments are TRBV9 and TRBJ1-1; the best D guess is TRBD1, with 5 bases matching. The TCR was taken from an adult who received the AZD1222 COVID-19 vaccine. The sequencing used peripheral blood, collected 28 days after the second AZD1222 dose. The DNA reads TGTGCCAGCAGCGTATCTGGCTGGGGGATCGGAGACACTGAAGCTTTCTTT. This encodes CASSVSGWGIGDTEAFF.